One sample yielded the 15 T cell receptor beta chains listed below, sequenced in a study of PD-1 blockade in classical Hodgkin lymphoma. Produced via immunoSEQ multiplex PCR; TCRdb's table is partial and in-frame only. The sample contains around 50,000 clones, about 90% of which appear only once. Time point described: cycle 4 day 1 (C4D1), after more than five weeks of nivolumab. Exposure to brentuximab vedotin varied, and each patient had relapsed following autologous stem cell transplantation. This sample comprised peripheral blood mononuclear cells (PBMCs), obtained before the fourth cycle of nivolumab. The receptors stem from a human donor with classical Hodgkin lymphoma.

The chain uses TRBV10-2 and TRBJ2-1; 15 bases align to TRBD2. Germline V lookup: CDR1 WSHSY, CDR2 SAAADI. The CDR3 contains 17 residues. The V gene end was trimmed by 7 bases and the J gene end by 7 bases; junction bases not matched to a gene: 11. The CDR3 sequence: CASMGTSGRTLINEQFF. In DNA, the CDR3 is TGCGCCAGCATGGGGACTAGCGGGAGGACCTTGATAAATGAGCAGTTCTTC.

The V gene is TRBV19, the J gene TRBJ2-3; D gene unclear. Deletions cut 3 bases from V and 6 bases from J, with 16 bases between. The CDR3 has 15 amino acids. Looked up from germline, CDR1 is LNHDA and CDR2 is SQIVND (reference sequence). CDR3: CASSMRALLVDTQYF. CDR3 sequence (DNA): TGTGCCAGTAGTATGCGTGCCCTCCTGGTGGATACGCAGTATTTT.

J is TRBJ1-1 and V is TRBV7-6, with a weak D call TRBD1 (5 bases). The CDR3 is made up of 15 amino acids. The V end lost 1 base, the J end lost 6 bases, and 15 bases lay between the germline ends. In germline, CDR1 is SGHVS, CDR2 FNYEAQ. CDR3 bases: TGTGCCAGCAGCTTAGTGGGGGGTGCCTTCTCTGAAGCTTTCTTT. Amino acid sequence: CASSLVGGAFSEAFF.

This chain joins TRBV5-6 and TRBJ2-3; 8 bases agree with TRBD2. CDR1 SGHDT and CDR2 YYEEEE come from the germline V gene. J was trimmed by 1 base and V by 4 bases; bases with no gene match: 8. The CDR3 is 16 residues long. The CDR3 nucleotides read TGTGCCAGCAGCCCTTCTCCGACTAGCGGCACAGATACGCAGTATTTT. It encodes CASSPSPTSGTDTQYF. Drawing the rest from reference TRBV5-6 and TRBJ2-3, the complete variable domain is DAGVTQSPTHLIKTRGQQVTLRCSPKSGHDTVSWYQQALGQGPQFIFQYYEEEERQRGNFPDRFSGHQFPNYSSELNVNALLLGDSALYLCASSPSPTSGTDTQYFGPGTRLTVL.

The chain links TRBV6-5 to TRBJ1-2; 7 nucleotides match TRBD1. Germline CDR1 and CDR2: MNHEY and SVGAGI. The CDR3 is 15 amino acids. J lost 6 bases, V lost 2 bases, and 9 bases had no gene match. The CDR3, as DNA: TGTGCCAGCAGTTACAAACGACAGGGTATGGATGGCTACACCTTC. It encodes CASSYKRQGMDGYTF.

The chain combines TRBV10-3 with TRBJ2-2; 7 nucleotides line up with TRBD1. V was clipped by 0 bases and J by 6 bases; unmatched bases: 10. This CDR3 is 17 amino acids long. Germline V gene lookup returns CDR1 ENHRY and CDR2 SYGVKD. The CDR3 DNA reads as TGTGCCATCAGTGAGTCTCAGGGACAGAGGGCTTCCGGGGAGCTGTTTTTT. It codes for CAISESQGQRASGELFF.

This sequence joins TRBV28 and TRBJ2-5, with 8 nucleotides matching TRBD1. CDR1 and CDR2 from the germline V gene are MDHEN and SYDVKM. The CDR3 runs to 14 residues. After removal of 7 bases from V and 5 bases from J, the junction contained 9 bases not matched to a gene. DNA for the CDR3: TGTGCCAGCATACCTCAGGGGGCTGGCGAGACCCAGTACTTC. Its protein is CASIPQGAGETQYF.

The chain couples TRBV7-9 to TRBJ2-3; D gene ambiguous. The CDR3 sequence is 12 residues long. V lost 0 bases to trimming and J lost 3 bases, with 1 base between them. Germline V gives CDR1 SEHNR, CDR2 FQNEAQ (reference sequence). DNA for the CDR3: TGTGCCAGCAGCTTAGCTACAGATACGCAGTATTTT. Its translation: CASSLATDTQYF.

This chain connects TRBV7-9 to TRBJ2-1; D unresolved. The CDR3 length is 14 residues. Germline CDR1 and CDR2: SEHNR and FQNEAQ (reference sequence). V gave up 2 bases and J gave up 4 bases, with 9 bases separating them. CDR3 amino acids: CASSLMSDYNEQFF. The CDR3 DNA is TGTGCCAGCAGCTTAATGTCAGATTACAATGAGCAGTTCTTC. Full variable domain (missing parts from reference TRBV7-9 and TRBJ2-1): DTGVSQNPRHKITKRGQNVTFRCDPISEHNRLYWYRQTLGQGPEFLTYFQNEAQLEKSRLLSDRFSAERPKGSFSTLEIQRTEQGDSAMYLCASSLMSDYNEQFFGPGTRLTVL.

This chain's CDR3 is CAGKGQNTEAFF. CDR3 nucleotides: TGTGCCGGAAAAGGGCAGAACACTGAAGCTTTCTTT. This chain joins TRBV6-1 and TRBJ1-1; D unclear. The CDR3 consists of 12 residues. Trimming took off 11 bases at V and 1 base at J, with 11 bases between the two ends. Germline CDR1 MNHNS, CDR2 SASEGT.

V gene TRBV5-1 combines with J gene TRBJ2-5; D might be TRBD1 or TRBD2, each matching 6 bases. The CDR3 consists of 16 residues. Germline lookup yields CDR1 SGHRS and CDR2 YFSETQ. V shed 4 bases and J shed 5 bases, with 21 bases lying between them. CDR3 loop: CASSQLTMGGRETQYF. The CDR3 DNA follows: TGCGCCAGCAGCCAACTGACAATGGGGGGCAGGGAGACCCAGTACTTC.

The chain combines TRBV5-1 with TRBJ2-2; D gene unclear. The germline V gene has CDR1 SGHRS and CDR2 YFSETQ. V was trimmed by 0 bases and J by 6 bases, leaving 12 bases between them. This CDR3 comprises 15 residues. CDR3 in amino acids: CASSLGLKGAGELFF. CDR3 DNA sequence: TGCGCCAGCAGCTTGGGTTTGAAAGGAGCCGGGGAGCTGTTTTTT.

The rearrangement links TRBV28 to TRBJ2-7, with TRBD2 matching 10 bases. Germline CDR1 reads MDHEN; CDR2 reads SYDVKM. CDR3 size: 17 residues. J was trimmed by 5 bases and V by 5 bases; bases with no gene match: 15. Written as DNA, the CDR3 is TGTGCCAGCAGTCCCCCAGTGTTAAGCGGGAGGGCGGACGAGCAGTACTTC. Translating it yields CASSPPVLSGRADEQYF.

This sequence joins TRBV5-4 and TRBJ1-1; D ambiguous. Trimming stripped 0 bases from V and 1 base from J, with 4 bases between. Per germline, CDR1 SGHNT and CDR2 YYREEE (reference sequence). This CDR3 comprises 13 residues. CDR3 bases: TGTGCCAGCAGCTTGGGGCCGAACACTGAAGCTTTCTTT. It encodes CASSLGPNTEAFF. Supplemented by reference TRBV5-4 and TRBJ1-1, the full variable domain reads ETGVTQSPTHLIKTRGQQVTLRCSSQSGHNTVSWYQQALGQGPQFIFQYYREEENGRGNFPPRFSGLQFPNYSSELNVNALELDDSALYLCASSLGPNTEAFFGQGTRLTVV.

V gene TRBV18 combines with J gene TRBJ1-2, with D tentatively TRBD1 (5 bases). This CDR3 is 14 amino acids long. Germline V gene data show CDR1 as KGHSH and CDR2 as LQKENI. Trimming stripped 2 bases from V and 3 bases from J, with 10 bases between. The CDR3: CASSPAGRDYGYTF. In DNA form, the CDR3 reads TGTGCCAGCTCACCAGCGGGACGGGACTATGGCTACACCTTC.